Each of the 28 T cell receptor beta chains below was sequenced from the same sample in a study of cytomegalovirus exposure and HLA in healthy donors. The PCR employed 60 Vbeta primers together with 13 Jbeta primers. Data came from immunoSEQ multiplex PCR; TCRdb stores just in-frame clones and leaves some out. Its clone listing holds 55,000 to 80,000 clones. The sample taken for sequencing was PBMCs. These receptors were obtained from a man aged 40-50 years in good health and CMV-seronegative.

The chain joins TRBV29-1 to TRBJ1-4; D is possibly TRBD1 (5 bases). CDR3 length: 13 amino acids. V lost 4 bases and J 4 bases, leaving 10 bases between the germline ends. CDR1 SQVTM and CDR2 ANQGSEA come from the germline V gene. Here the CDR3 reads CSVGGSYNEKLFF. CDR3 coding DNA: TGCAGCGTTGGGGGCAGCTATAATGAAAAACTGTTTTTT.

The V call is TRBV5-4, the J call TRBJ1-1; tentative D call: TRBD1 (6 bases). With 6 bases removed from V and 5 bases from J, the gap between germline ends came to 20 bases. The CDR3 has 15 amino acids. Per germline, CDR1 SGHNT and CDR2 YYREEE (reference sequence). For the CDR3, the DNA is TGTGCCAGCACACCGGCCGGGACACGGAAAACTGAAGCTTTCTTT. Amino acid sequence: CASTPAGTRKTEAFF.

The rearrangement uses TRBV6-5 and TRBJ2-7; the D gene is possibly TRBD2 (5 bases). The germline gives CDR1 MNHEY, CDR2 SVGAGI. This CDR3 contains 12 residues. Trimming removed 0 bases from V and 7 bases from J, with 7 bases in between. CDR3: CASSYSSGEQYF. CDR3 DNA sequence: TGTGCCAGCAGTTACTCCTCGGGGGAGCAGTACTTC.

Of note for this clone: Within the sample, other DNA sequences also encode this same CDR3. The rearrangement links TRBV6-5 to TRBJ2-7, with 14 nucleotides matching TRBD2. CDR1 and CDR2 (germline): MNHEY, SVGAGI. This CDR3 contains 14 residues. The V gene end was trimmed by 4 bases and the J gene end by 7 bases; junction bases not matched to a gene: 3. The chain's CDR3 is CASSWGLAGEEQYF. The CDR3, as DNA: TGTGCCAGCAGTTGGGGACTAGCGGGGGAGGAGCAGTACTTC.

The rearrangement joins TRBV10-3 to TRBJ1-1; TRBD1 is a possible D gene (5 bases). V was clipped by 2 bases and J by 3 bases, with 13 bases between them. Germline V CDR1 and CDR2: ENHRY, SYGVKD. The CDR3 covers 15 residues. This CDR3 reads CAISEGGGSDTEAFF. CDR3 DNA sequence: TGTGCCATCAGTGAGGGTGGGGGGAGCGACACTGAAGCTTTCTTT.

This sequence joins TRBV6-5 and TRBJ2-7; 9 positions match TRBD1. Germline loops: CDR1 MNHEY, CDR2 SVGAGI. This CDR3 is 14 amino acids long. The V and J ends lost 6 bases and 3 bases, in that order; junction bases with no gene match: 6. CDR3 residues: CASSPGTGFYEQYF. DNA of the CDR3: TGTGCCAGCAGCCCCGGGACAGGGTTCTACGAGCAGTACTTC.

The CDR3 loop reads CASSYYEQYF. Here the CDR3 DNA reads TGTGCCAGCAGTTACTACGAGCAGTACTTC. The chain combines TRBV2 with TRBJ2-7, with unresolved D. V was pared by 5 bases and J by 3 bases, with 2 bases between. This CDR3 region has 10 residues. The germline gives CDR1 SNHLY, CDR2 FYNNEI.

CDR3 region: CASSLRAGAQGTTSGKSYEQYF. CDR3 in DNA: TGTGCCAGCTCCCTACGGGCCGGGGCCCAGGGCACGACTAGCGGCAAATCCTACGAGCAGTACTTC. This chain uses TRBV18 with TRBJ2-7; TRBD2 aligns across 9 bases. Trimming took 6 bases from V and 1 from J; bases not matched to a gene: 28. This CDR3 is built from 22 residues. In germline, CDR1 is KGHSH, CDR2 LQKENI.

The chain recombines TRBV5-6 with TRBJ2-2; possible D gene TRBD2, 6 bases. The V and J ends lost 4 bases and 6 bases respectively, with 19 bases between them. CDR1 and CDR2 (germline): SGHDT, YYEEEE. The CDR3 loop spans 16 amino acids. The CDR3 DNA sequence: TGTGCCAGCAGCACGCGGGACGGAGGGATCGCCGGGGAGCTGTTTTTT. Translation gives CASSTRDGGIAGELFF.

The chain joins TRBV30 to TRBJ1-2, with TRBD1 matching 11 bases. The CDR3 extends over 15 amino acids. V lost 3 bases, J lost 7 bases, and 10 bases stayed unmatched. Germline assignment: CDR1 GTSNPN and CDR2 SVGIG (reference sequence). CDR3 in DNA: TGTGCCTGGAGGCCGGGACAGGGGGAAGCGGGTGGCTACACCTTC. It encodes CAWRPGQGEAGGYTF. The entire variable domain, with the rest obtained from reference TRBV30 and TRBJ1-2, is as follows: SQTIHQWPATLVQPVGSPLSLECTVEGTSNPNLYWYRQAAGRGLQLLFYSVGIGQISSEVPQNLSASRPQDRQFILSSKKLLLSDSGFYLCAWRPGQGEAGGYTFGSGTRLTVV.

The chain combines TRBV6-1 with TRBJ2-4; D remains ambiguous. CDR1 is MNHNS and CDR2 is SASEGT in the germline V gene. This CDR3 has 13 amino acids. Trimming shortened V by 0 bases and J by 8 bases, and 8 bases separated the two germline ends. CDR3 sequence (DNA): TGTGCCAGCAGTGAAGCCGTTGGGCACATTCAGTACTTC. As protein: CASSEAVGHIQYF.

This chain links TRBV2 with TRBJ2-1; 16 bases are shared with TRBD2. The V segment lost 8 bases and the J segment 4 bases; nucleotides outside the gene matches: 14. The CDR3 has 19 amino acids. Germline loops: CDR1 SNHLY, CDR2 FYNNEI. In DNA, the CDR3 is TGTGCCAGCTTCTTAAACATGGGACTAGCGGGGGGGCATTACAATGAGCAGTTCTTC. It yields the protein CASFLNMGLAGGHYNEQFF.

The gene calls are TRBV18 and TRBJ2-1; tentative D call: TRBD2 (6 bases). The V and J ends lost 3 bases and 4 bases respectively, with 13 bases between them. Germline-derived CDR1 and CDR2 are KGHSH and LQKENI. The CDR3 has 15 residues. In DNA, the CDR3 is TGTGCCAGCTCACCGGAGGGAAGGAGTTACAATGAGCAGTTCTTC. It yields the protein CASSPEGRSYNEQFF.

This chain connects TRBV19 to TRBJ1-1; TRBD1 is a possible D gene (5 bases). The V end lost 3 bases, the J end lost 0 bases, and 8 bases lay between the germline ends. From germline, CDR1 is LNHDA and CDR2 SQIVND (reference sequence). This CDR3 has 14 amino acids. This chain's CDR3 is CASSIRGVNTEAFF. The CDR3 DNA sequence: TGTGCCAGTAGTATTCGGGGGGTGAACACTGAAGCTTTCTTT.

This chain links TRBV6-5 with TRBJ2-3; D is unclear. CDR3 length: 15 residues. The germline V gene has CDR1 MNHEY and CDR2 SVGAGI. V was trimmed by 0 bases and J by 2 bases, leaving 9 bases between them. CDR3 residues: CASSYSNRITDTQYF. In DNA form, the CDR3 reads TGTGCCAGCAGTTACTCCAACAGAATCACAGATACGCAGTATTTT.

The DNA for the CDR3 is TGTGCCATCAGGACGGACTTGGGGTCGGGGACCCAGTACTTC. Amino acids: CAIRTDLGSGTQYF. The chain is built from TRBV10-3 and TRBJ2-5, with D tentatively TRBD2 (5 bases). V shed 6 bases and J shed 7 bases, with 18 bases lying between them. The CDR3 has 14 amino acids. The germline gives CDR1 ENHRY, CDR2 SYGVKD.

The chain recombines TRBV2 with TRBJ1-2; D is perhaps TRBD1 (6 bases). This CDR3 spans 15 amino acids. Germline V gene sequence: CDR1 SNHLY, CDR2 FYNNEI. The V end was cut by 8 bases, the J end by 2 bases, with 18 bases between. The CDR3 coding sequence is TGTGCCAGCGGACGAGAGAGCAGGGGCAACTATGGCTACACCTTC. It codes for CASGRESRGNYGYTF.

The chain links TRBV9 to TRBJ2-1; 8 bases align to TRBD2. CDR1 and CDR2 from the germline V gene are SGDLS and YYNGEE. The V segment lost 3 bases and the J segment 4 bases; nucleotides outside the gene matches: 12. The CDR3 totals 17 residues. CDR3 nucleotide sequence: TGTGCCAGCAGCGCAGGAAGCGGGGGCCATCTTTACAATGAGCAGTTCTTC. Translation: CASSAGSGGHLYNEQFF.

The V gene is TRBV7-2, the J gene TRBJ2-7, with D possibly matching TRBD1 (6 bases). CDR1 SGHTA and CDR2 FQGNSA come from the germline V gene. V was trimmed by 4 bases and J by 4 bases, leaving 11 bases between them. The CDR3 totals 13 residues. CDR3 DNA: TGTGCCAGCAGCTCACGACAGGATTACGAGCAGTACTTC. Protein: CASSSRQDYEQYF.

The V gene is TRBV5-1, the J gene TRBJ2-5; TRBD2 aligns across 10 bases. The CDR3 covers 16 residues. Per germline, CDR1 SGHRS and CDR2 YFSETQ. Losses at the gene ends were 0 bases for V and 1 base for J; bases not matched to a gene: 3. The CDR3 here is CASSLGAGGPQETQYF. Here the CDR3 DNA reads TGCGCCAGCAGCTTGGGAGCGGGGGGGCCCCAAGAGACCCAGTACTTC.

The rearrangement uses TRBV30 and TRBJ1-5; D call uncertain. The germline V gene encodes CDR1 GTSNPN and CDR2 SVGIG (reference sequence). This CDR3 has 16 residues. Trimming shortened V by 2 bases and J by 6 bases, and 20 bases separated the two germline ends. The CDR3 here is CAWSRGRGWMSQPQHF. As DNA, the CDR3 is TGTGCCTGGAGTAGAGGGAGAGGGTGGATGTCTCAGCCCCAGCATTTT.

The J gene is TRBJ2-7, the V gene TRBV27, with TRBD2 as a possible D gene (7 bases). The CDR3 extends over 15 amino acids. Germline V CDR1 and CDR2: MNHEY, SMNVEV (reference sequence). V lost 6 bases and J lost 0, with 15 bases in between. The CDR3 spells CASRGGGGSSYEQYF. The CDR3 nucleotides are TGTGCCAGCAGGGGGGGCGGGGGAAGCTCCTACGAGCAGTACTTC.

This chain links TRBV30 with TRBJ1-5; D is unresolved. This CDR3 has 14 residues. Between the trimmed V and J ends, which lost 3 bases and 0 bases, there was a span of 9 bases. CDR1 and CDR2 from the germline V gene are GTSNPN and SVGIG (reference sequence). The DNA for the CDR3 is TGTGCCTGGAGCTCCGGGTATAGCAATCAGCCCCAGCATTTT. Its translation: CAWSSGYSNQPQHF.

The CDR3 loop is CASSPKDTYATNEKLFF. CDR3 DNA sequence: TGTGCCAGCTCGCCCAAGGACACTTATGCAACTAATGAAAAACTGTTTTTT. This chain connects TRBV18 to TRBJ1-4; possibly TRBD1 for D (5 bases). This CDR3 spans 17 amino acids. Trimming shortened V by 6 bases and J by 0 bases, and 17 bases separated the two germline ends. Germline CDR1 is KGHSH and CDR2 is LQKENI.

The CDR3 nucleotides are TGTGCCAGCAGGGACAGTAATAGCAATCAGCCCCAGCATTTT. Translation gives CASRDSNSNQPQHF. The chain uses TRBV2 and TRBJ1-5; D might be TRBD1 (6 bases). The CDR3 has 14 amino acids. Germline lookup yields CDR1 SNHLY and CDR2 FYNNEI. The V gene lost 6 bases and the J gene lost 0 bases, with 9 bases spanning the gap.

The genes are TRBV7-3 and TRBJ2-3; tentative D call: TRBD1 (5 bases). Trimming pared 4 bases from V and 1 base from J, leaving 9 bases between. The germline gives CDR1 SGHTA, CDR2 FQGTGA. This CDR3 is 14 amino acids long. The CDR3 loop reads CASSSWGGTDTQYF. The CDR3 nucleotides read TGTGCCAGCAGCTCATGGGGCGGCACAGATACGCAGTATTTT.

The chain carries TRBV30 and TRBJ2-1; D is uncertain. The germline V gene encodes CDR1 GTSNPN and CDR2 SVGIG (reference sequence). The length of the CDR3 is 12 residues. V was trimmed by 2 bases and J by 4 bases, leaving 6 bases between them. Here the CDR3 DNA reads TGTGCCTGGAGTCCCCCTTACAATGAGCAGTTCTTC. This sequence encodes CAWSPPYNEQFF.

The rearrangement links TRBV15 to TRBJ1-2; D unclear. V lost 0 bases to trimming and J lost 0 bases, with 5 bases between them. Germline V CDR1 and CDR2: LNHNV, YYDKDF (reference sequence). The CDR3 is 14 residues long. CDR3 nucleotides: TGTGCCACCAGCAGAGATACAGCTAACTATGGCTACACCTTC. This translates into CATSRDTANYGYTF.